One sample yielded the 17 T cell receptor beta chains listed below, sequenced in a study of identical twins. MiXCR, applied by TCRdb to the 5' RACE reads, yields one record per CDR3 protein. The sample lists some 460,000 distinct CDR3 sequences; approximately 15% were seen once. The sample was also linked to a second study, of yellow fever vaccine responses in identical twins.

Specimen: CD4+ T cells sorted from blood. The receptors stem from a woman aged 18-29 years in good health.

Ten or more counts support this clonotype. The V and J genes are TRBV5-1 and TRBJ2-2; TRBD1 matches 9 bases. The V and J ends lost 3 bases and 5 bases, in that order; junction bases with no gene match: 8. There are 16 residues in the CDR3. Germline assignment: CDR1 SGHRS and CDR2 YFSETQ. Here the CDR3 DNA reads TGCGCCAGCAGCTCGGAGGACAGGGGTGGAACCGGGGAGCTGTTTTTT. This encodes CASSSEDRGGTGELFF.

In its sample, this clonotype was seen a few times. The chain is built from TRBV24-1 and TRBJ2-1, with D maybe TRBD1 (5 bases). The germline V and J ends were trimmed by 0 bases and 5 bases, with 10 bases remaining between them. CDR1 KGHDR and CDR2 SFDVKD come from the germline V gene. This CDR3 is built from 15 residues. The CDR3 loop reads CATSDLEQEHNEQFF. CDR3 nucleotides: TGTGCCACCAGTGATTTGGAACAGGAACACAATGAGCAGTTCTTC.

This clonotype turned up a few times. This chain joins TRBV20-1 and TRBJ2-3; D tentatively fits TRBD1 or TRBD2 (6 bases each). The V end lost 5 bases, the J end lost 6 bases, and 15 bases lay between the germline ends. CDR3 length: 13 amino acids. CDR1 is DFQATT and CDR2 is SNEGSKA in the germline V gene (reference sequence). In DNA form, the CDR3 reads TGCAGTGCTCGGGAAGGGGGAGGCGATACGCAGTATTTT. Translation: CSAREGGGDTQYF.

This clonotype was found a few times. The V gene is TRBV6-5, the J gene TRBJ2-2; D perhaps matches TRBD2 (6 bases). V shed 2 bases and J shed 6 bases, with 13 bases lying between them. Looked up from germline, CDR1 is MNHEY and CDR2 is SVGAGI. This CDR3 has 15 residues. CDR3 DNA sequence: TGTGCCAGCAGTTACCCCCGGGCGGGGTCCGGGGAGCTGTTTTTT. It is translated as CASSYPRAGSGELFF.

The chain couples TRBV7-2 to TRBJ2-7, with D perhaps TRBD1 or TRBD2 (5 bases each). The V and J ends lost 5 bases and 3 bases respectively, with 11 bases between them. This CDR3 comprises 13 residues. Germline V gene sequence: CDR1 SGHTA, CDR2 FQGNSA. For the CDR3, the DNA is TGTGCCAGCAGCAGGGACGTCGGCTACGAGCAGTACTTC. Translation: CASSRDVGYEQYF.

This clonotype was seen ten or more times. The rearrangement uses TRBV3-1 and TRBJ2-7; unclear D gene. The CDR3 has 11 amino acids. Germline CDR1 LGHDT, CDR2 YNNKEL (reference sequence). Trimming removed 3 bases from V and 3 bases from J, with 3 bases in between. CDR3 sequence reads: CASSQNYEQYF. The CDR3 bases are TGTGCCAGCAGCCAGAACTACGAGCAGTACTTC.

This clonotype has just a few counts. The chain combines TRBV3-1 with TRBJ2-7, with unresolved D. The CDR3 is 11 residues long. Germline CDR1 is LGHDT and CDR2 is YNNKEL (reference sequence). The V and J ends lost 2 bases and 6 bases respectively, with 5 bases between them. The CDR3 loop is CASSQQSEQYF. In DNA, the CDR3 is TGTGCCAGCAGCCAACAGAGCGAGCAGTACTTC.

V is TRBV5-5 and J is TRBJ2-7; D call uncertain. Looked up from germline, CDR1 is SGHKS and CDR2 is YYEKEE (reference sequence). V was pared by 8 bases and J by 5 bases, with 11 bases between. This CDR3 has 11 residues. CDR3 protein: CARGPGHEQYF. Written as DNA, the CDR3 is TGTGCCAGGGGCCCCGGTCACGAGCAGTACTTC.

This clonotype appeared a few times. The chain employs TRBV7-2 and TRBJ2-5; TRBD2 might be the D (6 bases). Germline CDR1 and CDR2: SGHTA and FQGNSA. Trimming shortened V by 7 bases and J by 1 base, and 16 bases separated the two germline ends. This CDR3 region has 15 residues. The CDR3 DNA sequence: TGTGCCAGCACGCATCTCTTCGGGGGCCAAGAGACCCAGTACTTC. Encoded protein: CASTHLFGGQETQYF.

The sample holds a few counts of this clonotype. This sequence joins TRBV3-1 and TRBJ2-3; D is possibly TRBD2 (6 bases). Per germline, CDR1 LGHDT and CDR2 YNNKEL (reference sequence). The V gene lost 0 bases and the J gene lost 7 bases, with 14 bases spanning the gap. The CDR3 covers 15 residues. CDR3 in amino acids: CASSQDLTGVHTQYF. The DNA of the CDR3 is TGTGCCAGCAGCCAAGACTTGACGGGAGTACATACGCAGTATTTT.

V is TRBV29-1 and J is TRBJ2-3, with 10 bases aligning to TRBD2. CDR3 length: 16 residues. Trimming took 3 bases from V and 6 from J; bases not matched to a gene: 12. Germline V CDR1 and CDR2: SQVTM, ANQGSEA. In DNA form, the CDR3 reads TGCAGCGTTGACCGTAGCGGGGGGATGAATACTGATACGCAGTATTTT. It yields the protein CSVDRSGGMNTDTQYF.

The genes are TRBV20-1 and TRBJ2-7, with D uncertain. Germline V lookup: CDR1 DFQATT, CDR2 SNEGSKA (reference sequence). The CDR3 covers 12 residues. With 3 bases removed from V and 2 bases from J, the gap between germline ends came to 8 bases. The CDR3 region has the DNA TGCAGTGCTAGTAGTCCTGCCTACGAGCAGTACTTC. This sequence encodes CSASSPAYEQYF.

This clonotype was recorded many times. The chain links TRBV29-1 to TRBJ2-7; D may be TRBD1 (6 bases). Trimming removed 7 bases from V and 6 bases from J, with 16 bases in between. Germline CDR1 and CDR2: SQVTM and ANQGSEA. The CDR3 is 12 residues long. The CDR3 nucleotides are TGCAGCGCAAATAGGGGGATCTCCGAGCAGTACTTC. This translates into CSANRGISEQYF.

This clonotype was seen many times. The CDR3 bases are TGTGCCAGCAGTTTAGCGTTTGGGGACAGAAGGCAAGAGACCCAGTACTTC. Its protein is CASSLAFGDRRQETQYF. The chain is built from TRBV12-3 or TRBV12-4 and TRBJ2-5; 7 nucleotides agree with TRBD1. After removal of 0 bases from V and 2 bases from J, the junction contained 9 bases not matched to a gene. This CDR3 is 17 amino acids long.

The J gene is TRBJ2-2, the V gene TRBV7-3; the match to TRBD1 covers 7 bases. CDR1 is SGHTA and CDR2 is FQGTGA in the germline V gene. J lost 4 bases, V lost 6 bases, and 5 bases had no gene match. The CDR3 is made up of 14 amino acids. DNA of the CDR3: TGTGCCAGCAGGAGAGGGGGCTTCACCGGGGAGCTGTTTTTT. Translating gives CASRRGGFTGELFF.

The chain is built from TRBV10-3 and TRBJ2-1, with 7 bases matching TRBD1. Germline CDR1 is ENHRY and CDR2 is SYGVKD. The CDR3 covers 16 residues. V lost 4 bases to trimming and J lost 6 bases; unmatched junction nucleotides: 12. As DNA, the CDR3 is TGTGCCATCAGTGCTCGTGACGGGACAGTAAGCAATGAGCAGTTCTTC. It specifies CAISARDGTVSNEQFF.

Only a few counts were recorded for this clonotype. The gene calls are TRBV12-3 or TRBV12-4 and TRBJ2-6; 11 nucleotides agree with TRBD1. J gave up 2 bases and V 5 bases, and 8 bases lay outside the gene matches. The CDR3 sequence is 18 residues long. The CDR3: CASSLFPGQGAGANVLTF. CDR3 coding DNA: TGTGCCAGCAGTCTCTTCCCGGGACAGGGGGCTGGGGCCAACGTCCTGACTTTC.